The clone carrying this T cell receptor beta chain was recorded at least ten times. Unique molecular identifiers were attached to individual cDNA molecules. One entry per CDR3 protein, called by TCRdb with MiXCR from the 5' RACE reads. The sample includes about 37,000 distinct CDR3 sequences, 4.5% to 7% of them seen just once. This CDR3 contains 15 residues. CDR1 and CDR2 from the germline V gene are SNHLY and FYNNEI. V trimming: 6 bases; J trimming: 0 bases; junction bases outside the gene matches: 8. This specimen belongs to a study of early T cells in non-severe SARS-CoV-2 infection. Study-level information: Sequencing of bulk RNA from unsorted whole blood was done, without chain pairing.

This chain uses TRBV2 with TRBJ2-7; 7 nucleotides match TRBD1. The clonotype originates from an adult who was a healthcare worker with PCR-confirmed SARS-CoV-2 infection or an uninfected control (not recorded which). What was sequenced was whole blood. The CDR3 sequence: CASRTSGQSSYEQYF. The CDR3 coding sequence is TGTGCCAGCAGGACATCGGGACAGAGCTCCTACGAGCAGTACTTC.